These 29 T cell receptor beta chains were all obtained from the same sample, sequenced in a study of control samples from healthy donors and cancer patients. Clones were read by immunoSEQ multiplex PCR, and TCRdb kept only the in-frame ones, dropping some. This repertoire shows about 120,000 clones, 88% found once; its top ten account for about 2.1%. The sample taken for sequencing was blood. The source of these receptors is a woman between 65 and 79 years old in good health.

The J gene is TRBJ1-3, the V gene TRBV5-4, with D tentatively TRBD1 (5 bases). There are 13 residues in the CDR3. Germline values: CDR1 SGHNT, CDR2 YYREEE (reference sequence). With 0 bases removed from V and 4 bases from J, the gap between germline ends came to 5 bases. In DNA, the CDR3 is TGTGCCAGCAGCTTGGAGGGGGGAAACACCATATATTTT. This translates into CASSLEGGNTIYF. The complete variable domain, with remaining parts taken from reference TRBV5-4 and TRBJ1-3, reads ETGVTQSPTHLIKTRGQQVTLRCSSQSGHNTVSWYQQALGQGPQFIFQYYREEENGRGNFPPRFSGLQFPNYSSELNVNALELDDSALYLCASSLEGGNTIYFGEGSWLTVV.

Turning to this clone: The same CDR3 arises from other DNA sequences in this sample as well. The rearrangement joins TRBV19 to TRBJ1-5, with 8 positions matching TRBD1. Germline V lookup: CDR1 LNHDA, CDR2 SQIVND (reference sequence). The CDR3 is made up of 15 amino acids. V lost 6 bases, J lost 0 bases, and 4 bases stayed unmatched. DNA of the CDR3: TGTGCCAGTAGAGACAGGGGAAATAGCAATCAGCCCCAGCATTTT. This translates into CASRDRGNSNQPQHF.

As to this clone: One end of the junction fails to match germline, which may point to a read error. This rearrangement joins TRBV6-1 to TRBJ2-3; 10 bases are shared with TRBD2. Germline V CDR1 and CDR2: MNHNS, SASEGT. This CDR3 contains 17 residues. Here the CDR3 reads CAGSVSVAGGLTDTQYF. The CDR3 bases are TGTGCCGGCAGTGTCTCCGTAGCGGGGGGTCTCACAGATACGCAGTATTTT.

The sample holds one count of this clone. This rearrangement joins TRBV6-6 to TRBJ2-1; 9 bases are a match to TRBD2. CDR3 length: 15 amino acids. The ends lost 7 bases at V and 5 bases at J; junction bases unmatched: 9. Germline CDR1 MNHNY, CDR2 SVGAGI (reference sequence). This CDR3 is CASTTGLAGNNEQFF. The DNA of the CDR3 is TGTGCCAGCACCACGGGCCTAGCGGGGAACAATGAGCAGTTCTTC.

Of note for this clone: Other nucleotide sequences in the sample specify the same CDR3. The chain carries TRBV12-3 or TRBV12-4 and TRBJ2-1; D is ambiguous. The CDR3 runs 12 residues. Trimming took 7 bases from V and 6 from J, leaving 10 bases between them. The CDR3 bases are TGTGCCAGCACGCTCTATCCCAATGAGCAGTTCTTC. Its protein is CASTLYPNEQFF.

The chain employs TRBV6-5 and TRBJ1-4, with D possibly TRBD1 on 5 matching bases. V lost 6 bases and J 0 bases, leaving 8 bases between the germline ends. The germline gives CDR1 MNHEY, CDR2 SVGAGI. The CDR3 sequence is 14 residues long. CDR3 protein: CASRDTSTNEKLFF. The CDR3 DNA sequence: TGTGCCAGCAGGGACACTTCAACTAATGAAAAACTGTTTTTT.

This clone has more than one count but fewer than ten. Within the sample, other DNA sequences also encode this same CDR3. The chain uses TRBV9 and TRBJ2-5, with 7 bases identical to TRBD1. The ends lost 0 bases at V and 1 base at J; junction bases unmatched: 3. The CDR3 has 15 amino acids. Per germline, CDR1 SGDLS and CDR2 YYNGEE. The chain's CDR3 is CASSVGPGGQETQYF. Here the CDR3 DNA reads TGTGCCAGCAGCGTAGGCCCAGGGGGCCAAGAGACCCAGTACTTC.

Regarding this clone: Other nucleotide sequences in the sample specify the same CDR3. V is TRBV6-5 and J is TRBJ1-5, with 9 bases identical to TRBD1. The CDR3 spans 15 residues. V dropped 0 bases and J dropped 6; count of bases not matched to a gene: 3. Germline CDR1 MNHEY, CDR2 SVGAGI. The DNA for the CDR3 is TGTGCCAGCAGTTACTCGGGACAGGGTGGTCAGCCCCAGCATTTT. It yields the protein CASSYSGQGGQPQHF.

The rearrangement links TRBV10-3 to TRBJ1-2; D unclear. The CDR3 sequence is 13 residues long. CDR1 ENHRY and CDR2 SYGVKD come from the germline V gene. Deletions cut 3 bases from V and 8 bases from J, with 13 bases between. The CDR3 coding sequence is TGTGCCATCAGTGACGGGCAGCTCTACGGCTACACCTTC. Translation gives CAISDGQLYGYTF.

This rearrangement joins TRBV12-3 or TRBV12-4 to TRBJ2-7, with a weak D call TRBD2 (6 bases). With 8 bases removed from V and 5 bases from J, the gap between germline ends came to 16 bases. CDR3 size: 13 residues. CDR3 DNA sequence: TGTGCCAGCCGGAGGGTAGGGATGAACGAGCAGTACTTC. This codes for CASRRVGMNEQYF.

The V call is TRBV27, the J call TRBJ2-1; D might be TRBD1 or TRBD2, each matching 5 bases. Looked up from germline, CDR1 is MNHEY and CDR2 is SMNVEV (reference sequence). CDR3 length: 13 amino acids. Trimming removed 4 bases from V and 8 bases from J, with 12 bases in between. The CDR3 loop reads CASSSPRDHEQFF. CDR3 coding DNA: TGTGCCAGCAGTTCCCCCCGGGACCATGAGCAGTTCTTC.

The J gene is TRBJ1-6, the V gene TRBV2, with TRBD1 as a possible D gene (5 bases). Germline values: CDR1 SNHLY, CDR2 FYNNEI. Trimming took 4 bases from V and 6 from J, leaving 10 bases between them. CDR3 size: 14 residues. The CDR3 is CASSVRDVNSPLHF. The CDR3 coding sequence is TGTGCCAGCAGTGTGCGGGACGTTAATTCACCCCTCCACTTT. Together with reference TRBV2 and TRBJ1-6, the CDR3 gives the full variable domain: EPEVTQTPSHQVTQMGQEVILRCVPISNHLYFYWYRQILGQKVEFLVSFYNNEISEKSEIFDDQFSVERPDGSNFTLKIRSTKLEDSAMYFCASSVRDVNSPLHFGNGTRLTVT.

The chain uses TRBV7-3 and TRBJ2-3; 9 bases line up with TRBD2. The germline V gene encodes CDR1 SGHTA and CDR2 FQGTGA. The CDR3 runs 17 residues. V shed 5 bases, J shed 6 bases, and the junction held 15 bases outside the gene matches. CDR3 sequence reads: CASSPKGLAGPSDTQYF. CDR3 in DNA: TGTGCCAGCAGCCCGAAGGGTCTAGCGGGGCCCTCCGATACGCAGTATTTT.

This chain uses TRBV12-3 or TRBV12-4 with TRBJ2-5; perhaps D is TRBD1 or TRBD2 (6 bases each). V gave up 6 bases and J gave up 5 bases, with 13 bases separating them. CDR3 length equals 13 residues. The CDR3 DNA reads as TGTGCCAGCAGATCCACAGGGAGGGAGACCCAGTACTTC. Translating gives CASRSTGRETQYF.

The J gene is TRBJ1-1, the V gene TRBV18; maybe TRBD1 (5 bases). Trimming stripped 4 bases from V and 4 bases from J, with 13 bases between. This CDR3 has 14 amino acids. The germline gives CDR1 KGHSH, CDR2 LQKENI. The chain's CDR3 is CASSRTGGSTEAFF. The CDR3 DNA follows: TGTGCCAGCTCACGCACGGGGGGATCCACTGAAGCTTTCTTT.

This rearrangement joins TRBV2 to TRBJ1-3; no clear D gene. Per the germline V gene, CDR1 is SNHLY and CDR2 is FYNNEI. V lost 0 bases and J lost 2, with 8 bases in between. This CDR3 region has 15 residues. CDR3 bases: TGTGCCAGCAGTGAAGCCTGGAAGACTGGAAACACCATATATTTT. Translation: CASSEAWKTGNTIYF.

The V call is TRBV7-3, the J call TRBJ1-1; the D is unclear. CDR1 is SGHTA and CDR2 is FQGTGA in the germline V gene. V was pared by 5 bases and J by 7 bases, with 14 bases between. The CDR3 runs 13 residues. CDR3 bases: TGTGCCAGCAGCCCCATCTCGGAGGGTGAAGCTTTCTTT. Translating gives CASSPISEGEAFF.

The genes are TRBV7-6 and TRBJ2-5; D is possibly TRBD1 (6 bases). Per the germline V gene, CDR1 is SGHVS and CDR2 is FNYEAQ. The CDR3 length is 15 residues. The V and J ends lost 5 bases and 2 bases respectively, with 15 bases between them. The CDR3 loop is CASSPTGKYQETQYF. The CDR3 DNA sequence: TGTGCCAGCAGCCCCACAGGGAAATATCAAGAGACCCAGTACTTC.

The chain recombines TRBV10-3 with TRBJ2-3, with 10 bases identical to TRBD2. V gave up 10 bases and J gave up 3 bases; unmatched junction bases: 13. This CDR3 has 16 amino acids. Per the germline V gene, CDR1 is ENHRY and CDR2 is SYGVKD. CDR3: CATTAGGITGTDTQYF. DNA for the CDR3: TGTGCCACCACAGCGGGGGGGATCACTGGTACAGATACGCAGTATTTT.

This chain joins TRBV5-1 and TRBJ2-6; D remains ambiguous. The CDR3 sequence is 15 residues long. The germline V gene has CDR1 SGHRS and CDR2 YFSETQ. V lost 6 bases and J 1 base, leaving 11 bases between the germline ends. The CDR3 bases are TGCGCCAGCAACCCAGGAGAGTCTGGGGCCAACGTCCTGACTTTC. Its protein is CASNPGESGANVLTF.

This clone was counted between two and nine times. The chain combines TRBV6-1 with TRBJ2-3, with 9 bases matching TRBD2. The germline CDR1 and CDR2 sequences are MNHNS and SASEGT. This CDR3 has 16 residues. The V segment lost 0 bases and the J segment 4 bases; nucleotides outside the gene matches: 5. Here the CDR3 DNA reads TGTGCCAGCAGTGAAGCTTCAGCGGGGGGAGCAGATACGCAGTATTTT. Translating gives CASSEASAGGADTQYF.

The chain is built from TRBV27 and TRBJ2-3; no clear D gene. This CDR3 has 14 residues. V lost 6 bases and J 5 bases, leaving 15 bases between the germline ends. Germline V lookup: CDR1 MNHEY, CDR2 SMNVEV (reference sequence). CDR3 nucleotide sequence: TGTGCCAGCAGACCCTCCCCCGCCCTAGATACGCAGTATTTT. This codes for CASRPSPALDTQYF.

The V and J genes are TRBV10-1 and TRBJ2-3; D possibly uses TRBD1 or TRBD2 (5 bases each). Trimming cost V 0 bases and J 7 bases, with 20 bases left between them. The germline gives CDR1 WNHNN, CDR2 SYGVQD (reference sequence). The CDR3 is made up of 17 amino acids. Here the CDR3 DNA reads TGCGCCAGCAGTGAGTCCGCCTCAGGCGGGTCAGGGAATACGCAGTATTTT. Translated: CASSESASGGSGNTQYF.

The chain's CDR3 is CASSVRQGVSNEQFF. The CDR3 DNA reads TGTGCCAGCAGCGTGCGACAGGGGGTGTCCAATGAGCAGTTCTTC. V is TRBV9 and J is TRBJ2-1; 9 bases align to TRBD1. V lost 2 bases, J lost 6 bases, and 6 bases stayed unmatched. The CDR3 contains 15 residues. Germline values: CDR1 SGDLS, CDR2 YYNGEE. The whole variable domain, remainder taken from reference TRBV9 and TRBJ2-1, is DSGVTQTPKHLITATGQRVTLRCSPRSGDLSVYWYQQSLDQGLQFLIQYYNGEERAKGNILERFSAQQFPDLHSELNLSSLELGDSALYFCASSVRQGVSNEQFFGPGTRLTVL.

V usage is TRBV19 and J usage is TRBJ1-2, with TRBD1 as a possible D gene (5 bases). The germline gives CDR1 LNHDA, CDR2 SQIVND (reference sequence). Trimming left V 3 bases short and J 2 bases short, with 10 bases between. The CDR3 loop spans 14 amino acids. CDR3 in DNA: TGTGCCAGTAGTATTGACAGAGGCAACTATGGCTACACCTTC. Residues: CASSIDRGNYGYTF.

The CDR3 DNA is TGTGCCAGCAGCTTTGGGACCTCGGGGCCGGACATTCAGTACTTC. The encoded protein is CASSFGTSGPDIQYF. V is TRBV9 and J is TRBJ2-4; D is possibly TRBD1 or TRBD2 (5 bases each). V lost 4 bases, J lost 8 bases, and 19 bases lay in between. The length of the CDR3 is 15 residues. Germline values: CDR1 SGDLS, CDR2 YYNGEE.

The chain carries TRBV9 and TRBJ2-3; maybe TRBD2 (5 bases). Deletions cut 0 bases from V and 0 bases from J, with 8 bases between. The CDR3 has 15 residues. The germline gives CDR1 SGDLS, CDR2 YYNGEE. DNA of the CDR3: TGTGCCAGCAGCGTAGGAGGCGGGAGCACAGATACGCAGTATTTT. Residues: CASSVGGGSTDTQYF.

In DNA form, the CDR3 reads TGTGCCAGCAGCTTCTATGCTGGAAACACCATATATTTT. Its protein product is CASSFYAGNTIYF. The rearrangement uses TRBV7-9 and TRBJ1-3; D unresolved. CDR3 length equals 13 residues. Germline-derived CDR1 and CDR2 are SEHNR and FQNEAQ (reference sequence). Between the trimmed V and J ends, which lost 3 bases and 2 bases, there was a span of 5 bases.

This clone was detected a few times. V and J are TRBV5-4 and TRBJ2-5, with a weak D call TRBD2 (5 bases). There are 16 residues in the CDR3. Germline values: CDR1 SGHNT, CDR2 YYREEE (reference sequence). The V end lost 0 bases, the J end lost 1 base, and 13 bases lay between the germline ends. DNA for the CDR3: TGTGCCAGCAGCTTGGGTGGTAGCGCCGGCCAAGAGACCCAGTACTTC. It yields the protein CASSLGGSAGQETQYF.